This TCR beta chain was captured by sequencing in a study of blood T cells in healthy people across ages. Per-sample yields of isolated PBMCs were at least 7 million. CDR3 length equals 12 residues. V lost 3 bases and J 2 bases, leaving 7 bases between the germline ends. Germline V gives CDR1 SQVTM, CDR2 ANQGSEA. A second 7 to 11 cycle PCR used barcoded and J-beta primers. TCRdb ran MiXCR on the 5' RACE reads and lists one entry per CDR3 protein. Of about 1,400,000 distinct CDR3 sequences listed, 40% to 50% are singletons. Specimen: blood. The clonotype was recovered from a woman aged 18-29 years in good health. This chain joins TRBV29-1 and TRBJ1-1; D not resolved. The CDR3 reads CSVEVENTEAFF. CDR3 coding DNA: TGCAGCGTTGAGGTGGAAAACACTGAAGCTTTCTTT.